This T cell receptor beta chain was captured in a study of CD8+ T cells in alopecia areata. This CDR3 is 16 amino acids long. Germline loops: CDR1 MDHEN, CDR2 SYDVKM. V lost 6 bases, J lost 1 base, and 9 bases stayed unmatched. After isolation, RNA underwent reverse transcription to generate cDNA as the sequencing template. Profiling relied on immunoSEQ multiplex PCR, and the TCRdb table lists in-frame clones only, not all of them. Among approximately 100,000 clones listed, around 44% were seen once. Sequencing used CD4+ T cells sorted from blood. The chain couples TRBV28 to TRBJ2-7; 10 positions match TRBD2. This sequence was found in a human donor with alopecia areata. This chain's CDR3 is CASSPALAGESYEQYF. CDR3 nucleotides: TGTGCCAGCAGCCCGGCCCTAGCGGGAGAATCCTACGAGCAGTACTTC.